A selection of T cell receptor beta chains follows, all from one sample in a study of blood T cells in healthy people across ages. MiXCR, applied by TCRdb to the 5' RACE reads, yields one record per CDR3 protein. The table includes over 1,200,000 distinct CDR3 sequences, almost 60% detected once. Sequencing used blood. These receptors originate from a man younger than 30 in good health. The CDR3 runs from the conserved cysteine through the conserved F or W. D genes are given only for firm matches. The size entry is marked missing in some rows and otherwise reads once, few, many or a size class.

V gene	J gene	D gene	clone size	CDR3 DNA	CDR3 protein
TRBV6-6	TRBJ2-7	.	few	TGTGCCAGCAGTTACTCGGTCAACGGGGGCTACGAGCAGTACTTC	CASSYSVNGGYEQYF
TRBV20-1	TRBJ1-6	TRBD1	.	TGCAGTGCTACCGACGGGACAGGGGCTGCCTCACCCCTCCACTTT	CSATDGTGAASPLHF
TRBV14	TRBJ2-7	.	.	TGTGCCAGCAGCCAACGCCCCCCCGGTTACGGCTACGAGCAGTACTTC	CASSQRPPGYGYEQYF
TRBV7-6	TRBJ2-7	.	.	TGTGCCAGCGGGGGCGGGAACTACAATGAGCAGTACTTC	CASGGGNYNEQYF
TRBV15	TRBJ1-6	.	.	TGTGCCACCAGCAGCCGCCCTTCCAATTCACCCCTCCACTTT	CATSSRPSNSPLHF
TRBV15	TRBJ2-2	.	.	TGTGCCACCAGCAGACAAAACGGGGAGCTGTTTTTT	CATSRQNGELFF
TRBV6-5	TRBJ1-5	.	.	TGTGCCAGCAGTGACGCCAGGGGAGGCAATCAGCCCCAGCATTTT	CASSDARGGNQPQHF
TRBV6-6	TRBJ1-6	TRBD1	few	TGTGCCAGCAGCCTAGACAGGGGGGCTAATAATTCACCCCTCCACTTT	CASSLDRGANNSPLHF
TRBV13	TRBJ2-7	TRBD2	few	TGTGCCAGCAGACTTAGCGGGGAGACCTACGAGCAGTACTTC	CASRLSGETYEQYF
TRBV20-1	TRBJ2-3	TRBD1	.	TGCAGTGCTAGAGATCGTTCCGAGGACAGGGATGCGGGAGATACGCAGTATTTT	CSARDRSEDRDAGDTQYF
TRBV4-2	TRBJ1-5	.	.	TGTGCCAGCAGCCCTGGGACACAAACTTATCAGCCCCAGCATTTT	CASSPGTQTYQPQHF
TRBV20-1	TRBJ2-4	.	.	TGCAGTGTTATACTGAGCTTAGGGGGTAACATTCAGTACTTC	CSVILSLGGNIQYF
TRBV5-1	TRBJ1-2	.	.	TGCGCCAGCAGCTTCTCGGCAATTTATGGCTACACCTTC	CASSFSAIYGYTF